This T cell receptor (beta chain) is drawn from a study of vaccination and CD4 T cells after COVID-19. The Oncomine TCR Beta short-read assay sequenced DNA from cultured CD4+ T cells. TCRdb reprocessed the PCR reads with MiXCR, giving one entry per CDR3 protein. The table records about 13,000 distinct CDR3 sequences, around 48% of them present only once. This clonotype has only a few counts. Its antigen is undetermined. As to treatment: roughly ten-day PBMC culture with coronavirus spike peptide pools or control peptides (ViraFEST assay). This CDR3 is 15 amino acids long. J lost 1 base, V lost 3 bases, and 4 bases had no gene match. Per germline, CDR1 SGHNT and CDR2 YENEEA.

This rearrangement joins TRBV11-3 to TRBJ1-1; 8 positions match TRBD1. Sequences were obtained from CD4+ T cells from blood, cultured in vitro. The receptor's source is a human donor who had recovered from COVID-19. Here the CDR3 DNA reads TGTGCCAGCAGCTTCCGACAGGGGACGAACACTGAAGCTTTCTTT. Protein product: CASSFRQGTNTEAFF. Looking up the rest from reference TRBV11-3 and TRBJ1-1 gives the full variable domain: EAGVVQSPRYKIIEKKQPVAFWCNPISGHNTLYWYLQNLGQGPELLIRYENEEAVDDSQLPKDRFSAERLKGVDSTLKIQPAELGDSAVYLCASSFRQGTNTEAFFGQGTRLTVV.